This T cell receptor beta chain was obtained from a study of blood T cell repertoires in COVID-19. Study-level information: Samples taken during acute and convalescent COVID-19 were collected in the United States, Italy and Spain. From T cells, B-cell-depleted T cells, or PBMCs came the material, which was cDNA or gDNA.

V was shortened by 6 bases and J by 4 bases, with 9 bases between the two germline ends. Germline assignment: CDR1 LNHDA and CDR2 SQIVND (reference sequence). This CDR3 spans 13 amino acids. Per the original methods: Reference gene primer amplification gave nucleated cell count estimates. The table came from immunoSEQ multiplex PCR; TCRdb's copy has only in-frame clones and leaves some out. V and J calls and clone size come straight from that table; D and trimming were deduced from the DNA. Among 70,000 or so clones listed, over 85% were seen once. This clone turned up a few times. The receptor was derived from a man between 45 and 60 years old with acute or convalescent COVID-19. The V gene is TRBV19, the J gene TRBJ2-2; no reliable D call. The sequenced sample consisted of peripheral blood. CDR3 residues: CASRPHGTGELFF. The CDR3 DNA follows: TGTGCCAGTAGACCCCACGGCACCGGGGAGCTGTTTTTT.